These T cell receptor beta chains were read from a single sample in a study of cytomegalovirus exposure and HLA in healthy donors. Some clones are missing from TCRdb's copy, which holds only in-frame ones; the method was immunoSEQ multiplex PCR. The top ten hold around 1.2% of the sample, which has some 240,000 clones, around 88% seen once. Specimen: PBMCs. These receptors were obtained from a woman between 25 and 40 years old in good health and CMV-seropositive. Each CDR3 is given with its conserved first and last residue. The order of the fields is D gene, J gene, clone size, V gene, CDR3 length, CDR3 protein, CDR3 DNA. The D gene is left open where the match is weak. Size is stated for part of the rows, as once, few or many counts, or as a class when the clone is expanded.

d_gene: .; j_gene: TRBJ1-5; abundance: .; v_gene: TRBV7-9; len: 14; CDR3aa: CASSFGNSHQPQHF; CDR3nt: TGTGCCAGCAGCTTCGGGAACAGCCATCAGCCCCAGCATTTT
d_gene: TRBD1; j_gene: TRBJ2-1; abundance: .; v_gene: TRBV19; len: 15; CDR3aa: CASSPAGQGYNEQFF; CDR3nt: TGTGCCAGTAGCCCCGCGGGACAGGGGTACAATGAGCAGTTCTTC
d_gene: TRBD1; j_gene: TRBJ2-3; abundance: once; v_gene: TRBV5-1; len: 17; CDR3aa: CASSPRTGGYLTDTQYF; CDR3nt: TGCGCCAGCAGCCCAAGGACAGGGGGCTATTTGACAGATACGCAGTATTTT
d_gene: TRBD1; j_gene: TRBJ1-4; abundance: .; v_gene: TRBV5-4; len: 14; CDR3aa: CASSQGATNEKLFF; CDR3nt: TGTGCCAGCAGCCAGGGGGCAACTAATGAAAAACTGTTTTTT
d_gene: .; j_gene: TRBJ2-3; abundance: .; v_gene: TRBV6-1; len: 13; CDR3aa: CASSELWTTTQYF; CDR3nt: TGTGCCAGCAGTGAATTATGGACTACAACGCAGTATTTT
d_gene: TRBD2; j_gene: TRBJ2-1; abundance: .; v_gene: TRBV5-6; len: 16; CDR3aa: CASSFRAGVGYNEQFF; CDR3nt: TGTGCCAGCAGCTTTAGAGCGGGAGTTGGGTACAATGAGCAGTTCTTC
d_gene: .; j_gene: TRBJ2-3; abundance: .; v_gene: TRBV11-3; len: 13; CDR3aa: CASSFSLSDTQYF; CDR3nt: TGTGCCAGCAGCTTCAGTCTCTCAGATACGCAGTATTTT
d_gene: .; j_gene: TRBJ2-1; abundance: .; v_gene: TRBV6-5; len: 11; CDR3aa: CASSRVNEQFF; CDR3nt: TGTGCCAGCAGTCGAGTTAATGAGCAGTTCTTC
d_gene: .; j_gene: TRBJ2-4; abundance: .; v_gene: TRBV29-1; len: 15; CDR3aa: CSVERSLAVKNIQYF; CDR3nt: TGCAGCGTTGAAAGGTCCCTAGCAGTCAAAAACATTCAGTACTTC
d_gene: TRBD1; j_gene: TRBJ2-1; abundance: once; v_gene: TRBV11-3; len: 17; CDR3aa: CASSLGGGDRVYNEQFF; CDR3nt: TGTGCCAGCAGCTTAGGAGGGGGGGACAGGGTGTACAATGAGCAGTTCTTC
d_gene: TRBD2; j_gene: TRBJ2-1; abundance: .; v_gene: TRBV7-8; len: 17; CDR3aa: CASSFPWGSGRGDEQFF; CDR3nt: TGTGCCAGCAGCTTCCCCTGGGGTAGCGGGAGGGGCGATGAGCAGTTCTTC
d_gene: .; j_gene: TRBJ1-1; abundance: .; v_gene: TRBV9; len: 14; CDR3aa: CASSVAQFDTEAFF; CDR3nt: TGTGCCAGCAGCGTAGCCCAGTTCGACACTGAAGCTTTCTTT
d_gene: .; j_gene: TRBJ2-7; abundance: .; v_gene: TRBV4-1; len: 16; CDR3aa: CASSPGGAQGLYEQYF; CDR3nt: TGCGCCAGCAGCCCGGGCGGGGCGCAGGGCCTCTACGAGCAGTACTTC
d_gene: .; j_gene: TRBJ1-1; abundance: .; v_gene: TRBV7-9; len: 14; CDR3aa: CASSLSEGNTEAFF; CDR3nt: TGTGCCAGCAGCTTATCAGAGGGGAACACTGAAGCTTTCTTT
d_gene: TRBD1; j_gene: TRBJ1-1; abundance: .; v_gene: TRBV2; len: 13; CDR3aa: CASSLRGQDEAFF; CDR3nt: TGTGCCAGCAGTCTCCGGGGACAGGATGAAGCTTTCTTT
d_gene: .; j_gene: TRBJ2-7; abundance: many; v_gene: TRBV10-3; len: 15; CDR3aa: CAISESLDYRYEQYF; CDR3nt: TGTGCCATCAGTGAGTCATTGGACTACCGTTACGAGCAGTACTTC
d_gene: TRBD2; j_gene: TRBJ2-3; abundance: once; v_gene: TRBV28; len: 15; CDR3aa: CASASGVWEEDTQYF; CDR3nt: TGTGCCAGCGCGAGCGGGGTTTGGGAGGAAGATACGCAGTATTTT
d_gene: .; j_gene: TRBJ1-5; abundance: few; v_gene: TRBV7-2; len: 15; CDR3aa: CASSLSGGNNQPQHF; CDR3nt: TGTGCCAGCAGCTTGTCGGGGGGGAACAATCAGCCCCAGCATTTT
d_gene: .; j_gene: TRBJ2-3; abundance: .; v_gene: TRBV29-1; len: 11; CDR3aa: CSVSEADTQYF; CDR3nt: TGCAGCGTCTCTGAGGCGGATACGCAGTATTTT
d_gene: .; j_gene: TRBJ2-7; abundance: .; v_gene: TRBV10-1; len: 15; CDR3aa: CASSESSEGFNEQYF; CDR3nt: TGCGCCAGCAGTGAGTCGTCGGAGGGGTTCAACGAGCAGTACTTC